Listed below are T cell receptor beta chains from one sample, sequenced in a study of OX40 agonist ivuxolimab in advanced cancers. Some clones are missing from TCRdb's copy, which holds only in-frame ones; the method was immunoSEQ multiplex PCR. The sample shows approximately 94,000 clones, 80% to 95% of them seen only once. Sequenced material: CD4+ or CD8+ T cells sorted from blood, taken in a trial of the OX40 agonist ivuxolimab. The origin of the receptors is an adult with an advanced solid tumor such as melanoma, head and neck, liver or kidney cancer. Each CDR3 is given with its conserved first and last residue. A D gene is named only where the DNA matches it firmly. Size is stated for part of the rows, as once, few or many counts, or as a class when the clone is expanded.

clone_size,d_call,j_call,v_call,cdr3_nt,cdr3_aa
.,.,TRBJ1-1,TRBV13,TGTGCCAGCAGCTTCATACAGGGAAGTATCACTGAAGCTTTCTTT,CASSFIQGSITEAFF
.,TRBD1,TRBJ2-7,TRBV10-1,TGCGCCAGCAGCTTAAGACGTTTTCCGGGACAGGGTAGCGACGAGCAGTACTTC,CASSLRRFPGQGSDEQYF
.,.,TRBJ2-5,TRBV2,TGTGCCAGCAGTGCACCAGGGGTGGAGGAAGAGACCCAGTACTTC,CASSAPGVEEETQYF
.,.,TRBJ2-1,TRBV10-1,TGCGCCACCATCTACAGGGATGGAAGGCAGTTCTTC,CATIYRDGRQFF
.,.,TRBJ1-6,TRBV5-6,TGTGCCAGCAGCTCTTCAGGCGCCAATTCACCCCTCCACTTT,CASSSSGANSPLHF
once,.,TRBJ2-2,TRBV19,TGTGCCAGTAGTATAGTAGCGACCGGGGAGCTGTTTTTT,CASSIVATGELFF
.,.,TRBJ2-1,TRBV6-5,TGTGCCAGCAGTTACGGGACTGGAAACAATGAGCAGTTCTTC,CASSYGTGNNEQFF
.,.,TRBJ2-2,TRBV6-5,TGTGCCAGCAGTTACTACACCGGGGAGCTGTTTTTT,CASSYYTGELFF
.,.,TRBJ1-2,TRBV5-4,TGTGCCAGCAGCTTGTCCAGGGATGGCTACACCTTC,CASSLSRDGYTF
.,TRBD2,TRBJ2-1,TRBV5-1,TGCGCCAGCAGCTTGGGGACTAGCGGGAGGTTCTATGAGCAGTTCTTC,CASSLGTSGRFYEQFF
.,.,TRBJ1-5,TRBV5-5,TGTGCCAGCAGCCCCCTGGCAGTTAGCAATCAGCCCCAGCATTTT,CASSPLAVSNQPQHF
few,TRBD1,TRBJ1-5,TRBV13,TGTGCCAGCAGCCAGGGGACAGGGCAGAGCAATCAGCCCCAGCATTTT,CASSQGTGQSNQPQHF
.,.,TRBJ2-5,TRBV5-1,TGCGCCAGCAGCTTAGGCTGGCAAGAGACCCAGTACTTC,CASSLGWQETQYF
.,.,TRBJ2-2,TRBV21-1,TGTGCCAGCAGCAAATGCCTGTTTTTT,CASSKCLFF
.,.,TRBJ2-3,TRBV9,TGTGCCAGCAGCGTATACGCAGATACGCAGTATTTT,CASSVYADTQYF
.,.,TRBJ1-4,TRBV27,TGTGCCAGCAGTTTCTCCACGTGGGAAAAACTGTTTTTT,CASSFSTWEKLFF
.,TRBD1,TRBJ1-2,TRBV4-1,TGCGCCAGCAGCCAAGCACAGGGGGTACCTGGCTACACCTTC,CASSQAQGVPGYTF
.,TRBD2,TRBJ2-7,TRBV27,TGTGCCAGCAGTTTGGCCAGCGCCGGGACTAGCTCCTACGAGCAGTACTTC,CASSLASAGTSSYEQYF
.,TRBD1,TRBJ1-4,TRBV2,TGTGCCAGCACCCCAGGGGGACAGTCTAATGAAAAACTGTTTTTT,CASTPGGQSNEKLFF
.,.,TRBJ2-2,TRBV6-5,TGTGCCAGCAGTTATTCCTCCAGGGGGGCCGGGGAGCTGTTTTTT,CASSYSSRGAGELFF
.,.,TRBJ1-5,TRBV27,TGTGCCAGCAGTCTTCTGTCAGGGGTAGGCAATCAGCCCCAGCATTTT,CASSLLSGVGNQPQHF
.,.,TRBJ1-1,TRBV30,TGTGCCTGGAGTCCCGGGGTCCCCGGCGGATATTTGAACACTGAAGCTTTCTTT,CAWSPGVPGGYLNTEAFF
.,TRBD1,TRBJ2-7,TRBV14,TGTGCCAGCAGCCGGGGACGGACAGGGCGTAACTACGAGCAGTACTTC,CASSRGRTGRNYEQYF
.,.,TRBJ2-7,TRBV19,TGTGCCAGTAGTATCCCCGGGGAGGGGGCGCTGAACGAGCAGTACTTC,CASSIPGEGALNEQYF
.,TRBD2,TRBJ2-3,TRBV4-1,TGCGCCAGCAGCTTTCCTCTCTTGCGGGAGGGTGATACGCAGTATTTT,CASSFPLLREGDTQYF
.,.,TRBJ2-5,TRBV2,TGTGCCAGCCTTGATTGGAGCAGGGGTGGGGAGACCCAGTACTTC,CASLDWSRGGETQYF
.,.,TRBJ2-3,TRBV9,TGTGCCAGCAGCGTGGTGAGCACAGATACGCAGTATTTT,CASSVVSTDTQYF
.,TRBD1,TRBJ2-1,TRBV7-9,TGTGCCAGCAGCGGGCCGGGACAGAGCTCCTACAATGAGCAGTTCTTC,CASSGPGQSSYNEQFF
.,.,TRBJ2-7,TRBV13,TGTGCCAGCAGCTTGGGTCGTGGGACTCGGGAGCAGTACTTC,CASSLGRGTREQYF
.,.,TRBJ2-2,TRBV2,TGTGCCAGCACCGCTCTAAACACCGGGGAGCTGTTTTTT,CASTALNTGELFF
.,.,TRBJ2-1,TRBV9,TGTGCCAGCTCAAGGACGGGTTACAATGAGCAGTTCTTC,CASSRTGYNEQFF
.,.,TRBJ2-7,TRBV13,TGTGCCAGCAGCTTAGGTCTAGCTAACAGCAAGGAGCAGTACTTC,CASSLGLANSKEQYF
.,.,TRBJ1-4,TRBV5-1,TGCGCCAGCAGCCCGGCTCATTTATTTGAAAAACTGTTTTTT,CASSPAHLFEKLFF
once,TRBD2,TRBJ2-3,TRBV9,TGTGCCAGCAGCCATCGGGAGGGACTAGCGGGGGGCTTCACAGATACGCAGTATTTT,CASSHREGLAGGFTDTQYF
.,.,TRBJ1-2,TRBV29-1,TGCAGCGTTCCAACTAACTATGGCTACACCTTC,CSVPTNYGYTF
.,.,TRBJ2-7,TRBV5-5,TGTGCCAGCAGCTTAAGAAGGGTCTCCTACGAGCAGTACTTC,CASSLRRVSYEQYF
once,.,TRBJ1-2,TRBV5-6,TGTGCCAGCAGCTGGCAGGGCAGCATGCATGGCTACACCTTC,CASSWQGSMHGYTF
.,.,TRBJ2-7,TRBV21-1,TGTGCCAGCAGCAATTGCACTAGCGGGAGTTGCGAGCAGTACTTC,CASSNCTSGSCEQYF
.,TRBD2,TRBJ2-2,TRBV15,TGTGCCACCAGCAGAGATCCTACTAGCGGGAACGCCGGGGAGCTGTTTTTT,CATSRDPTSGNAGELFF
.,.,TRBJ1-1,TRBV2,TGTGCCAGCAGCCCCTTAGGCAGGTCTGAAGCTTTCTTT,CASSPLGRSEAFF
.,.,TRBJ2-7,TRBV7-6,TGTGCCAGCAGCTTAGGAGGGGTCGAGCAGTACTTC,CASSLGGVEQYF
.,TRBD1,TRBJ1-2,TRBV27,TGTGCCAGCAAGGGGACAGGGTATGGCTACACCTTC,CASKGTGYGYTF
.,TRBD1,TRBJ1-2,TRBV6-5,TGTGCCAGCAGTTACTCCGGGACAGGCCGCTCCTATGGCTACACCTTC,CASSYSGTGRSYGYTF
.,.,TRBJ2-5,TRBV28,TGTGCCAGCAGCCCCCAAGAGACCCAGTACTTC,CASSPQETQYF
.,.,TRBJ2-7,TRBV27,TGTGCCAGCAGTTCCCTATCCTACGAGCAGTACTTC,CASSSLSYEQYF
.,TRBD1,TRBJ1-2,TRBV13,TGTGCCAGCAGCTTAGGCCGGGACAGCCGAGATGGCTACACCTTC,CASSLGRDSRDGYTF
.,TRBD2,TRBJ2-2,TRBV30,TGTGCCTGGAGTGGTCGGAGTAGCGGGAGGGCCGGGGAGCTGTTTTTT,CAWSGRSSGRAGELFF
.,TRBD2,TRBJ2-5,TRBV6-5,TGTGCCAGCAAGGGACTAGCGGGACACCAAGAGACCCAGTACTTC,CASKGLAGHQETQYF
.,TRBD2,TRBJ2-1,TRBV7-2,TGTGCCAGCAGCTTAGCGGGGGGGTACAATGAGCAGTTCTTC,CASSLAGGYNEQFF
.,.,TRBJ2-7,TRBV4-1,TGCGCCAGCAGCCAAGTCTTCGGGCACGAGCAGTACTTC,CASSQVFGHEQYF
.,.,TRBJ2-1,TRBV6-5,TGTGCCAGCAGTTACGAAGGGTTATGGAATGAGCAGTTCTTC,CASSYEGLWNEQFF
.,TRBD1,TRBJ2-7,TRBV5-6,TGTGCCAGCAGCCTCGGGACAGGGGGCCTCTACGAGCAGTACTTC,CASSLGTGGLYEQYF
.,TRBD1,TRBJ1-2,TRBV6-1,TGTGCCAGCAGTGAGCCAACAGGGGTCGGCTATGGCTACACCTTC,CASSEPTGVGYGYTF
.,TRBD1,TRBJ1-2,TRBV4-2,TGTGCCAGCAGCCAAACCCCCGGACAGGGTGAGGGGGCTAACTATGGCTACACCTTC,CASSQTPGQGEGANYGYTF
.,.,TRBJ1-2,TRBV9,TGTGCCAGCAGCGTAGCTCTCTCGGGCTATGGCTACACCTTC,CASSVALSGYGYTF
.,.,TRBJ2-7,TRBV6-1,TGTGCCAGCAGTGAAGTAGGGGGGGATGTTGCCTACGAGCAGTACTTC,CASSEVGGDVAYEQYF
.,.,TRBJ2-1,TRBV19,TGTGCCAGCCAAGCCAGCTCCTACAATGAGCAGTTCTTC,CASQASSYNEQFF
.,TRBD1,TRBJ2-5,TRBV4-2,TGTGCCAGCAGCCTCGGGACAGCCCAAGAGACCCAGTACTTC,CASSLGTAQETQYF